This T cell receptor beta chain was sequenced for a study of blood T cell repertoires in COVID-19. The overall study: Whether acute or convalescent, the COVID-19 samples came from the United States, Italy and Spain. T cells, B-cell-depleted T cells, or PBMCs supplied cDNA or gDNA.

Germline-derived CDR1 and CDR2 are LNHDA and SQIVND (reference sequence). This CDR3 comprises 16 residues. V was pared by 3 bases and J by 4 bases, with 18 bases between. As originally analysed: Researchers report that nucleated cell counts were estimated from reference gene primer amplification. Produced via immunoSEQ multiplex PCR; TCRdb's table is partial and in-frame only. That table supplies the V and J calls and clone size; D and trimming were determined from the DNA. The data show about 150,000 clones, roughly four fifths seen once. The sequenced sample was peripheral blood. The chain recombines TRBV19 with TRBJ1-2, with D perhaps matching TRBD1 (5 bases). This clonotype originated in a human donor with acute or convalescent COVID-19. The donor label of this sample is uncertain. The CDR3 coding sequence is TGTGCCAGTAGTATTGCCGGGCAGGGCTCTCTCTATGGCTACACCTTC. Translation: CASSIAGQGSLYGYTF.